The T cell receptor beta chain under discussion was sequenced for a study of tumor and adjacent non-tumor tissue in lung cancer. Looking at the study overall: Samples averaged around 3.9 million productive TCRbeta reads each.

No cell sorting was done before RNA was extracted from the tissue. The CDR3 totals 13 residues. Looked up from germline, CDR1 is MDHEN and CDR2 is SYDVKM. Trimming cost V 8 bases and J 5 bases, with 15 bases left between them. TCRbeta libraries were built with three rounds of nested PCR, modified from ARM-PCR. TCRdb reanalysed the multiplex PCR reads using MiXCR and keeps one entry per CDR3 protein. The sample has 65,000 to 70,000 distinct CDR3 sequences, 50% to 60% seen once. Many counts were recorded for this clonotype. The sequenced sample consisted of lung tumor tissue. The receptor was isolated from a man aged 50 to 60 with non-small cell lung cancer. The chain joins TRBV28 to TRBJ2-5; D gene unclear. CDR3 coding DNA: TGTGCCAGCTCCCCCCCCGCAACCGAGACCCAGTACTTC. Its translation: CASSPPATETQYF.